Here is one T cell receptor beta chain with its context. Antigen unknown. Primers included in the PCR were 60 Vbeta and 13 Jbeta primers. Profiling relied on immunoSEQ multiplex PCR, and the TCRdb table lists in-frame clones only, not all of them. This table holds about 110,000 clones, 80% to 85% found once. These data are taken from a study of cytomegalovirus exposure and HLA in healthy donors. Regarding the study as a whole: About 87% or about 30% of the time was how often most TCR beta V segments were productive, according to an earlier analysis. According to the study, around 180 TCR beta chains were cytomegalovirus-associated. Presence/absence analyses took donor sequencing depth as roughly uniform.

V dropped 7 bases and J dropped 4 bases, with 14 bases sitting between them. The CDR3 is made up of 13 amino acids. Per the germline V gene, CDR1 is MNHNS and CDR2 is SASEGT. The sample was PBMCs. The origin of this receptor is a woman in her sixties in good health and CMV-seropositive. The rearrangement uses TRBV6-1 and TRBJ2-7; no reliable D call. The CDR3: CASTPSPSYEQYF. In DNA, the CDR3 is TGTGCCAGCACCCCGTCCCCGAGTTACGAGCAGTACTTC.